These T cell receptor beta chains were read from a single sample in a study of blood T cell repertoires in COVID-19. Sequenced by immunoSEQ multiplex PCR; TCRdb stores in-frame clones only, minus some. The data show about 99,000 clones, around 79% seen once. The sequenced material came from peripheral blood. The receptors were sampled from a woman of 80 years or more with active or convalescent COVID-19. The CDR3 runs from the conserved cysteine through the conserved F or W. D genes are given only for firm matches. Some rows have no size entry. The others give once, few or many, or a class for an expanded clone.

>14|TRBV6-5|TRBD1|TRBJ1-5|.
TGTGCCAGCAGCTACGGACAGGGAGACCAGCCCCAGCATTTT
CASSYGQGDQPQHF
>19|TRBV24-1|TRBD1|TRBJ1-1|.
TGTGCCACCAGTGAACTGGGACAGGGCAAGAATAGGATGAACACTGAAGCTTTCTTT
CATSELGQGKNRMNTEAFF
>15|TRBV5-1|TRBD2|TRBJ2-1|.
TGCGCCAGCAGCATAAGCGGGAGCTCCTACAATGAGCAGTTCTTC
CASSISGSSYNEQFF
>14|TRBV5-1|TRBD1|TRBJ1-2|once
TGTGCCAGCAGCTTACAGGGGGACAACTATGGCTACACCTTC
CASSLQGDNYGYTF
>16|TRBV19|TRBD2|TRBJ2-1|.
TGTGCCAGTAAGACTAGCGGGGCTCCCGGGTACAATGAGCAGTTCTTC
CASKTSGAPGYNEQFF
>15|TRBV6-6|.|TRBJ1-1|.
TGTGCCAGCAGTTACCCAGCCAGGAGGGGCACTGAAGCTTTCTTT
CASSYPARRGTEAFF
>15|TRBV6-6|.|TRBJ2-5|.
TGTGCCAGCAGTTACAGTAGTGCAGGTCAAGAGACCCAGTACTTC
CASSYSSAGQETQYF
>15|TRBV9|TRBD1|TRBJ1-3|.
TGTGCCAGCAGCGTAGGAGGACAGGGTGGAAACACCATATATTTT
CASSVGGQGGNTIYF
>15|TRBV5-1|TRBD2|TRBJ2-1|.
TGTGCCAGCAGCTTCGGACTAGCGGGAAACAATGAGCAGTTCTTC
CASSFGLAGNNEQFF
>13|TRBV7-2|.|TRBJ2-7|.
TGTGCCAGCAGCTTAAAACGGGGTTACGAGCAGTACTTC
CASSLKRGYEQYF
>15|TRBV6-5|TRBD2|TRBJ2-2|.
TGTGCCAGCAGGGCTAGCGGGAGACGTACCGGGGAGCTGTTTTTT
CASRASGRRTGELFF
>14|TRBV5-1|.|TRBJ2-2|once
TGTGCCAGCAGCTTCAGGACAGACACCGGGGAGCTGTTTTTT
CASSFRTDTGELFF
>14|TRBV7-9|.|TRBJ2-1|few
TGTGCCAGCAGCTCCGACTTCTCCTACAATGAGCAGTTCTTC
CASSSDFSYNEQFF
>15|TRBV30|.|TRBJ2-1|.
TGTGCCTGGAGTGGTACTAGCAGATCCTACAATGAGCAGTTCTTC
CAWSGTSRSYNEQFF
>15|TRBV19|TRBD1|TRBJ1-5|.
TGTGCCAGTAGTGCCGACAGGGGTGGGGGCCAGCCCCAGCATTTT
CASSADRGGGQPQHF
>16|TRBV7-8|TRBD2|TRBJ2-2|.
TGTGCCAGCAGCCAAAGACTAGCGGGGGGCACCGGGGAGCTGTTTTTT
CASSQRLAGGTGELFF
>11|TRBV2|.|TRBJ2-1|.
TGTGCCAGCAAGAGCAACAATGAGCAGTTCTTC
CASKSNNEQFF
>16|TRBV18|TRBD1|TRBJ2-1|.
TGTGCCAGCTCCCCCGCCCGGACAGGGGATAGGGATGAGCAGTTCTTC
CASSPARTGDRDEQFF
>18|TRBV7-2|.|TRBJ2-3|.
TGTGCCAGCAGCTTAGCGCAGGGGCCCCTCGGACGCACAGATACGCAGTATTTT
CASSLAQGPLGRTDTQYF
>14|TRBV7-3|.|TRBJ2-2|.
TGTGCCAGCAGCCCAGACAGAGACACCGGGGAGCTGTTTTTT
CASSPDRDTGELFF
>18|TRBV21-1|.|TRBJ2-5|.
TGTGCCAGCAGCGTTCACAGGGTCTTAACCCCGTACCAAGAGACCCAGTACTTC
CASSVHRVLTPYQETQYF
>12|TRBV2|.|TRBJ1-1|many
TGTGCCAGCAGTGCCAGGGTCACTGAAGCTTTCTTT
CASSARVTEAFF
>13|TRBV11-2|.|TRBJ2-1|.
TGTGCCAGCAGCTTACTAGTAGCGAATGAGCAGTTCTTC
CASSLLVANEQFF
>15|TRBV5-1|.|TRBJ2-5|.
TGCGCCAGCAGCGCACGGACAGCTCTGGGCGAGACCCAGTACTTC
CASSARTALGETQYF
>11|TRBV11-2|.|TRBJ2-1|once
TGTGCCAGCAGCCTAGACCAAGGAGAGTTCTTC
CASSLDQGEFF
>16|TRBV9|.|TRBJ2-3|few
TGTGCCAGCAGCGCGGGAGGACAGGGTCCCCGGGATACGCAGTATTTT
CASSAGGQGPRDTQYF
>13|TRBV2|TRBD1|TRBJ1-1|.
TGTGCCAGCAGTGACCGGGACAGGAGAAAAGCTTTCTTT
CASSDRDRRKAFF
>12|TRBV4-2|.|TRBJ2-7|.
TGTGCCAGCAGCCCACTAGCAGGTGAGCAGTACTTC
CASSPLAGEQYF
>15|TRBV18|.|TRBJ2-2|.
TGTGCCAGCTCACTCAAAGGAGGTGGCACCGGGGAGCTGTTTTTT
CASSLKGGGTGELFF
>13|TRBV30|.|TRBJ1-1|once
TGTGCCTGGACCTCATACCCAGGGCCTGAAGCTTTCTTT
CAWTSYPGPEAFF
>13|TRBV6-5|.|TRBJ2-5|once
TGTGCCAGCAGTTCCTCCGTCCAAGAGACCCAGTACTTC
CASSSSVQETQYF
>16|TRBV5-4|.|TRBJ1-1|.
TGTGCCAGCAGCCCGGAGGCGGTAGCGGCGAACACTGAAGCTTTCTTT
CASSPEAVAANTEAFF
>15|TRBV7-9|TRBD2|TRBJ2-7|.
TGTGCCAGCAGCTTAGTAGCGGGAGGGCCCGGCGAGCAGTACTTC
CASSLVAGGPGEQYF
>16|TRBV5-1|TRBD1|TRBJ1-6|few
TGCGCCAGCAGCCCGACAGGGGAGAATTCAGGCTCACCCCTCCACTTT
CASSPTGENSGSPLHF
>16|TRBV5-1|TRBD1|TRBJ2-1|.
TGCGCCAGCAGCTTAACCCGGGACAGGGGAGACAATGAGCAGTTCTTC
CASSLTRDRGDNEQFF
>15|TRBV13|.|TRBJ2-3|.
TGTGCCAGCAGCTTAGGAGGTAGCGTTGCAGATACGCAGTATTTT
CASSLGGSVADTQYF
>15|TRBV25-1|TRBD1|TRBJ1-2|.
TGTGCCAGCAGTGAATGGGACAGGGGCATCTATGGCTACACCTTC
CASSEWDRGIYGYTF
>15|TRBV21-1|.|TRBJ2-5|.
TGTGCCAGCAGCGAACGACAGAGGTACCAAGAGACCCAGTACTTC
CASSERQRYQETQYF
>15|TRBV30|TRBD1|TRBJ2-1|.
TGTGCCTGGAGGTGGGGGACAGGGGGATCGGGTGAGCAGTTCTTC
CAWRWGTGGSGEQFF
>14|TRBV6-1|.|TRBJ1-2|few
TGTGCCAGCAGTGAAGGGAGAACTAACTATGGCTACACCTTC
CASSEGRTNYGYTF
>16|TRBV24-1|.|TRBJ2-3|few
TGTGCCACCAGTGACCCCTCATCCGAGACTCAAGATACGCAGTATTTT
CATSDPSSETQDTQYF
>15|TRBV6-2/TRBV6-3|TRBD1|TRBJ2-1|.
TGTGCCAGCAGTTACCGGACAGGGTATCGCAATGAGCAGTTCTTC
CASSYRTGYRNEQFF
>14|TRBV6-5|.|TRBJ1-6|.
TGTGCCAGCAGGATTGGAGGGGCGGGATCACCCCTCCACTTT
CASRIGGAGSPLHF
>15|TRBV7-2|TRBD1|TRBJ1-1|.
TGTGCCAGCAGCTTACCGGGACAGAAGAACACTGAAGCTTTCTTT
CASSLPGQKNTEAFF
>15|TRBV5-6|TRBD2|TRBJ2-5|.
TGTGCCAGCAGCCCGTTGGGAGGGAATCAAGAGACCCAGTACTTC
CASSPLGGNQETQYF
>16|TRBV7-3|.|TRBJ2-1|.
TGTGCCAGCAGCTTAAGGGGCGGTAGCTCCTACAATGAGCAGTTCTTC
CASSLRGGSSYNEQFF
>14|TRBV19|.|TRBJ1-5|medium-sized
TGTGCCAGTAGTCACTCCAACCCGAATCAGCCCCAGCATTTT
CASSHSNPNQPQHF
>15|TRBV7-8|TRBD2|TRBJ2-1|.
TGTGCCAGCAGATCCCGGGGGGACTCCTACAATGAGCAGTTCTTC
CASRSRGDSYNEQFF
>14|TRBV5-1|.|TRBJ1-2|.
TGTGCCAGCAGGCCCAACCGGGACACACATGGCTACACCTTC
CASRPNRDTHGYTF
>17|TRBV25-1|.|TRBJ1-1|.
TGTGCCAGCATTAAGTCCAATTGGGGGGGCGTTAAGACTGAAGCTTTCTTT
CASIKSNWGGVKTEAFF
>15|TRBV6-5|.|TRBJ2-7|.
TGTGCCAGCACCGAGGGACAAGGGCTCGTCTACGAGCAGTACTTC
CASTEGQGLVYEQYF
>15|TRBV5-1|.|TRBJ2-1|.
TGCGCCAGCAGCTTGTCGGCAGGGGGGTACAATGAGCAGTTCTTC
CASSLSAGGYNEQFF
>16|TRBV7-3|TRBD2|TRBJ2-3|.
TGTGCCAGCAGCTCTGGACTAGCGGGGGTCCTGGGTACGCAGTATTTT
CASSSGLAGVLGTQYF
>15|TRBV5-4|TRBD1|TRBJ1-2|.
TGTGCCAGCAGCTTGCCAGGACAGGTGTTTTATGGCTACACCTTC
CASSLPGQVFYGYTF